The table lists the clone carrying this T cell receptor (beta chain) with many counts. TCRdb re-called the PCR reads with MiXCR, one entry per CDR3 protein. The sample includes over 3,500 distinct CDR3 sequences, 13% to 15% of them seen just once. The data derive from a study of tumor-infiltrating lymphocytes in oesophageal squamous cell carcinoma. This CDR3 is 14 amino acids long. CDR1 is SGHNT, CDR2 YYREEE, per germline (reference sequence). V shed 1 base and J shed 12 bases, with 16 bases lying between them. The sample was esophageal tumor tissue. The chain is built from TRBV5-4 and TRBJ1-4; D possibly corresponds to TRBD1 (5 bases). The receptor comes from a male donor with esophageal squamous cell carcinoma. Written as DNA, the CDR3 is TGTGCCAGCAGCTTGAGGACACTTCCCGATCAACTGTTTTTT. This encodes CASSLRTLPDQLFF.